This TCR beta chain was observed in a study of a mutant IDH1 vaccine in newly diagnosed glioma. At the level of the study: Vaccines were first given 4-6 weeks after radiotherapy alone, or with temozolomide cycles.

The repertoire was sequenced with immunoSEQ multiplex PCR; TCRdb's copy has only in-frame clones and lacks some. This table has approximately 21,000 clones, 80% to 85% appearing once. Germline V lookup: CDR1 LNHDA, CDR2 SQIVND (reference sequence). The CDR3 extends over 12 amino acids. Trimming took 8 bases from V and 11 from J, leaving 18 bases between them. As to time point: week 47, end of study. Topical imiquimod accompanied each vaccine dose, which consisted of 300 ug of mutant IDH1 20-mer peptide. On this clone itself: The target antigen is unknown.

The chain recombines TRBV19 with TRBJ1-1, with unresolved D. The sample in question was PBMCs, obtained from a glioma patient whose treatment included an IDH1 peptide vaccine. The TCR originated in a man aged 35 to 55 with glioma. The chain's CDR3 is CASVSFPSEAFF. The CDR3 DNA sequence: TGTGCCAGTGTCTCATTTCCCTCGGAGGCTTTCTTT.